These T cell receptor beta chains were read from a single sample in a study of post-analysis software for immune sequencing data. TCRdb called the PCR reads again in MiXCR, with one record for every CDR3 protein. The table records roughly 600,000 distinct CDR3 sequences, roughly 47% of them present only once. Material: blood. The origin of the receptors is a girl aged 10-17 years with multiple sclerosis. The CDR3 runs from the conserved cysteine through the conserved F or W. Fields, in order: V gene, clone size, D gene, J gene, CDR3 DNA, CDR3 protein. The D gene is left open where the match is weak. Some rows mark clone size as missing; the rest say once, few, many or name a class of expanded clone.

>TRBV10-3|many|NA|TRBJ2-7
TGTGCCATCATGACAGGACCGGGGGCAAGAGACGAGCAGTACTTC
CAIMTGPGARDEQYF
>TRBV13|NA|NA|TRBJ2-5
TGTGCCAGCAGCTTAAAGACGGCTGGGAGCGGCACTCAAGAGACCCAGTACTTC
CASSLKTAGSGTQETQYF
>TRBV20-1|few|NA|TRBJ2-3
TGCAGTGCTAGAGATCAGGAGGGGCGGACAGATACGCAGTATTTT
CSARDQEGRTDTQYF
>TRBV2|NA|TRBD2|TRBJ2-2
TGTGCCAGCAGCGGCCGACTAGCGGGGGGGCATAACACCGGGGAGCTGTTTTTT
CASSGRLAGGHNTGELFF
>TRBV9|NA|TRBD1|TRBJ2-5
TGTGCCAGCAGCGTAGAGGGGGACAGGAAGGCGACCCAGTACTTC
CASSVEGDRKATQYF
>TRBV7-6|NA|NA|TRBJ2-3
TGTGCCAGCAGCCGGACCGCGAGTGGTGGGGATACGCAGTATTTT
CASSRTASGGDTQYF
>TRBV12-3/TRBV12-4|few|NA|TRBJ2-1
TGTGCCAGCGTCTGGGTGGGGGGCAATGAGCAGTTCTTC
CASVWVGGNEQFF
>TRBV5-1|few|NA|TRBJ1-5
TGCGCCAGCAGTCCCTCGGGTGATAGCAATCAGCCCCAGCATTTT
CASSPSGDSNQPQHF
>TRBV12-3/TRBV12-4|NA|TRBD2|TRBJ2-1
TGTGCCAGCAGTTTACGGACTAGCGGGCGTAATGAGCAGTTCTTC
CASSLRTSGRNEQFF
>TRBV29-1|NA|NA|TRBJ1-2
TGCAGCGTCCTCTCACCCTCGGCAGCAGCTAACTATGGCTACACCTTC
CSVLSPSAAANYGYTF
>TRBV6-5|NA|TRBD2|TRBJ2-3
TGTGCCAGCAGTTCCCCACTAGCGGGGCGCACAGATACGCAGTATTTT
CASSSPLAGRTDTQYF
>TRBV7-8|NA|NA|TRBJ2-7
TGTGCCAGCAGCTTACGCCTAGCTTTTGACCTCTACGAGCAGTACTTC
CASSLRLAFDLYEQYF
>TRBV20-1|few|NA|TRBJ2-1
TGCAGTGCTAGCCGTCAGCCCCGCGGTGAGCAGTTCTTC
CSASRQPRGEQFF
>TRBV4-2|NA|TRBD2|TRBJ2-3
TGTGCCAGCAGCCAAGAACTAGCGGGGGCCCGCACAGATACGCAGTATTTT
CASSQELAGARTDTQYF
>TRBV7-2|NA|NA|TRBJ2-3
TGTGCCAGCAGCTTAGTCAAAGGGCACACAGATACGCAGTATTTT
CASSLVKGHTDTQYF
>TRBV4-1|few|NA|TRBJ2-1
TGCGCTAGACAAATCAATGAGCAGTTCTTC
CARQINEQFF
>TRBV7-9|few|NA|TRBJ2-5
TGTGCCAGCAGCCCTTCGCAGGGCCGAGAGACCCAGTACTTC
CASSPSQGRETQYF
>TRBV7-9|NA|NA|TRBJ2-1
TGTGCCAGCAGCTCCTCGGGGGATTCCCTTAGCTCCTACAATGAGCAGTTCTTC
CASSSSGDSLSSYNEQFF
>TRBV12-3/TRBV12-4|few|NA|TRBJ2-5
TGTGCCAGCAGTTTAGGCTGGGTCCAAGAGACCCAGTACTTC
CASSLGWVQETQYF
>TRBV10-1|many|TRBD1|TRBJ2-5
TGCGCCAGCAGTGCGACCCCGGGACAGGGAGGGGAAGAGACCCAGTACTTC
CASSATPGQGGEETQYF
>TRBV4-2|many|NA|TRBJ2-3
TGTGCCAGCAGCCAAGAGAGGCGCTTCACAGATACGCAGTATTTT
CASSQERRFTDTQYF
>TRBV10-3|NA|NA|TRBJ2-7
TGTGCCATCAGTGGGGGGGACAGCTCCTACGAGCAGTACTTC
CAISGGDSSYEQYF
>TRBV6-1|NA|TRBD1|TRBJ2-7
TGTGCCAGCAGTGGACCGGGACAGGGCTCCTCCTACGAGCAGTACTTC
CASSGPGQGSSYEQYF
>TRBV7-6|NA|NA|TRBJ2-7
TGTGCCAGCAGCACTTGGGACAACTCCTACGAGCAGTACTTC
CASSTWDNSYEQYF
>TRBV9|NA|NA|TRBJ2-1
TGTGCCAGCAGCTTAAAATACAATGAGCAGTTCTTC
CASSLKYNEQFF
>TRBV5-1|few|NA|TRBJ1-4
TGCGTCAGCAGCTTGGGGCCTCTTGAAAAACTGTTTTTT
CVSSLGPLEKLFF
>TRBV29-1|NA|TRBD1|TRBJ1-1
TGCAGCGCGGACAGGGGAGAAACTGAAGCTTTCTTT
CSADRGETEAFF
>TRBV30|NA|NA|TRBJ1-1
TGTGCCTGGAGTGTGTATGGGACCCGGAGCACTGAAGCTTTCTTT
CAWSVYGTRSTEAFF
>TRBV15|NA|TRBD1|TRBJ2-1
TGTGCCACCAGCATAGACAGGGGACCCTACAATGAGCAGTTCTTC
CATSIDRGPYNEQFF
>TRBV28|few|NA|TRBJ2-5
TGTGCCAGCAGTTTCGGGCTCCACCGAGAGACCCAGTACTTC
CASSFGLHRETQYF
>TRBV20-1|NA|TRBD2|TRBJ2-3
TGCAGTGCTGCCGACCCAAGGTCGGCTAGCGGGGGAGAAGATACGCAGTATTTT
CSAADPRSASGGEDTQYF
>TRBV6-6|few|NA|TRBJ1-4
TGTGCCAGCAGTGACGGGCGAGGGGAAAAACTGTTTTTT
CASSDGRGEKLFF
>TRBV3-1|NA|NA|TRBJ2-7
TGTGCCAGCAGCCAAGGGGTACCCAACGAGCAGTACTTC
CASSQGVPNEQYF
>TRBV9|NA|NA|TRBJ2-1
TGTGCCAGCGCGAGGAGGGGGCCATACAATGAGCAGTTCTTC
CASARRGPYNEQFF
>TRBV10-3|NA|NA|TRBJ1-1
TGTGCCATCAGTGAATATAGCCTTGAAGCTTTCTTT
CAISEYSLEAFF
>TRBV9|NA|NA|TRBJ1-1
TGTGCCAGCAGCGTAGCTACGAGGGAGGCCGGCACTGAAGCTTTCTTT
CASSVATREAGTEAFF
>TRBV20-1|few|NA|TRBJ2-7
TGCAGTGCTAGTGCGGGGCCCTCCTACGAGCAGTACTTC
CSASAGPSYEQYF
>TRBV11-3|NA|NA|TRBJ2-4
TGTGCCAGCAGCTTAGATTCAGACCAAAACATTCAGTACTTC
CASSLDSDQNIQYF
>TRBV4-1|NA|NA|TRBJ1-1
TGCGCCAGCAGCCAACGAGGTGACATTATGAACACTGAAGCTTTCTTT
CASSQRGDIMNTEAFF
>TRBV29-1|NA|NA|TRBJ2-7
TGCAGCGTCCTCACAGCGTCCTCCTACGAGCAGTACTTC
CSVLTASSYEQYF
>TRBV12-3/TRBV12-4|NA|NA|TRBJ2-1
TGTGCCAGCAGTCCCCCACTAGCCTTAAGCTCCTACAGTGAGCAGTTCTTC
CASSPPLALSSYSEQFF
>TRBV20-1|NA|TRBD1|TRBJ2-5
TGCAGTGCTTCGGACAGGTTCCAAGAGACCCAGTACTTC
CSASDRFQETQYF
>TRBV29-1|NA|NA|TRBJ2-7
TGCAGCGTTCTCTTGGACGGGAGAGGAAACGAGCAGTACTTC
CSVLLDGRGNEQYF
>TRBV11-3|NA|NA|TRBJ2-7
TGTGCCAGCAGCTTATTCGGGAGAGTCGGCGAGCAGTACTTC
CASSLFGRVGEQYF
>TRBV29-1|NA|NA|TRBJ2-1
TGCAGCGTTGTCACCAGGACCCCGACCAATGAGCAGTTCTTC
CSVVTRTPTNEQFF
>TRBV29-1|few|NA|TRBJ2-6
TGCAGCGTTGCCCCTGGGGGGTCAACCGGGGCCAACGTCCTGACTTTC
CSVAPGGSTGANVLTF
>TRBV29-1|few|TRBD1|TRBJ1-2
TGCAGCGTTGCACAGGGGAGCAGCTATGGCTACACCTTC
CSVAQGSSYGYTF